Listed here is a single TCR beta chain. The CDR3 runs 15 residues. Germline V gene sequence: CDR1 SGDLS, CDR2 YYNGEE. Trimming removed 0 bases at V and 1 base at J, with 10 bases between. This entry belongs to a study of blood T cell repertoires in COVID-19. Study-wide background: The samples span acute and convalescent COVID-19 from the United States, Italy and Spain. PBMCs, B-cell-depleted T cells, or T cells provided the cDNA or gDNA that made up the material.

Participants were aged about 18 to 100 years, lived in around 22 US areas, and enrolled virtually. Clinical history reported by participants formed the basis on which cohorts were assigned. Here immunoSEQ multiplex PCR was the method, and the copy in TCRdb shows in-frame clones only, minus some. The top ten hold around 1.3% of the sample, which has approximately 180,000 clones, roughly 87% seen once. Input material: PBMCs or T cells enriched from blood (not recorded which). The V and J genes are TRBV9 and TRBJ1-1; the D gene is possibly TRBD1 (6 bases). This TCR was sampled from a human donor with acute COVID-19. The donor label of this sample is uncertain. The DNA for the CDR3 is TGTGCCAGCAGCGTAGACGGACAGAGGAACACTGAAGCTTTCTTT. Translating gives CASSVDGQRNTEAFF. The full variable domain, its missing parts supplied by reference TRBV9 and TRBJ1-1, is DSGVTQTPKHLITATGQRVTLRCSPRSGDLSVYWYQQSLDQGLQFLIQYYNGEERAKGNILERFSAQQFPDLHSELNLSSLELGDSALYFCASSVDGQRNTEAFFGQGTRLTVV.